This TCR beta chain was found in a study of T cell clonotyping in hematopoietic cell transplantation. Indicated time point: recipient sample about 28 days before transplant, after cytoreduction. Using immunoSEQ multiplex PCR, the repertoire was profiled, and TCRdb retains in-frame clones only, with some absent. Altogether about 27,000 clones are present, roughly 71% being singletons, with the ten largest covering about 6.5%. Between the trimmed V and J ends, which lost 3 bases and 1 base, there was a span of 7 bases. The CDR3 covers 13 residues. Germline assignment: CDR1 LNHDA and CDR2 SQIVND (reference sequence).

The input for sequencing was peripheral blood mononuclear cells, taken before stem cell transplant. The chain uses TRBV19 and TRBJ2-7; no definite D call. This TCR derives from a man in his forties or fifties with myelodysplastic syndrome. Some clones in this sample may be carry-over from other donors' samples. Here the CDR3 DNA reads TGTGCCAGTAGTATTAGCCCTTCCTACGAGCAGTACTTC. Translation gives CASSISPSYEQYF.